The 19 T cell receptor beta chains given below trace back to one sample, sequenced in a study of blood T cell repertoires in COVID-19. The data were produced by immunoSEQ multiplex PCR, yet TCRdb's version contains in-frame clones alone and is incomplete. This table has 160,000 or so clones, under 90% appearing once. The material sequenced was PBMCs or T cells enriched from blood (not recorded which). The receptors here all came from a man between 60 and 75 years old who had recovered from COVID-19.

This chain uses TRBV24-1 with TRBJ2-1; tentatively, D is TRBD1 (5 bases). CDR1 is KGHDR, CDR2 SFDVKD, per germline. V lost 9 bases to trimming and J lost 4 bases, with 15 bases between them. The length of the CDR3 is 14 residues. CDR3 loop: CATAPRGGYNEQFF. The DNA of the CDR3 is TGTGCCACCGCGCCTAGGGGTGGGTACAATGAGCAGTTCTTC.

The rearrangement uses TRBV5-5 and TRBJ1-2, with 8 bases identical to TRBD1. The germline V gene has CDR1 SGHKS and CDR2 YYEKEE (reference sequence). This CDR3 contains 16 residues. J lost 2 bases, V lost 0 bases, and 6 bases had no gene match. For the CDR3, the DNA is TGTGCCAGCAGCTTGGAGGCAGGGGGCTGGAACTATGGCTACACCTTC. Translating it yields CASSLEAGGWNYGYTF. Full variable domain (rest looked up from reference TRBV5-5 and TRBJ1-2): DAGVTQSPTHLIKTRGQQVTLRCSPISGHKSVSWYQQVLGQGPQFIFQYYEKEERGRGNFPDRFSARQFPNYSSELNVNALLLGDSALYLCASSLEAGGWNYGYTFGSGTRLTVV.

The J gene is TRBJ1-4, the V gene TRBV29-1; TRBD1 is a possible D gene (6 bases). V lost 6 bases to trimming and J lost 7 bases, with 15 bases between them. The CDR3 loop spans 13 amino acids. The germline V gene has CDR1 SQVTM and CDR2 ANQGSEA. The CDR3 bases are TGCAGCGTCCAAAAGGGGGGGGGTGAAAAACTGTTTTTT. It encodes CSVQKGGGEKLFF.

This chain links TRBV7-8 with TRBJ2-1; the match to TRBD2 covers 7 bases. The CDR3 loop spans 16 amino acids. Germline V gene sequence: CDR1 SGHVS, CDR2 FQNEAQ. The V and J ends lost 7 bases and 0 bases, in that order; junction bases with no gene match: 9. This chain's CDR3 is CASNRLAPSSYNEQFF. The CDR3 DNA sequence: TGTGCCAGCAACAGACTAGCCCCGAGCTCCTACAATGAGCAGTTCTTC. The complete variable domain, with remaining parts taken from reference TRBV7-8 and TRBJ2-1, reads GAGVSQSPRYKVAKRGQDVALRCDPISGHVSLFWYQQALGQGPEFLTYFQNEAQLDKSGLPSDRFFAERPEGSVSTLKIQRTQQEDSAVYLCASNRLAPSSYNEQFFGPGTRLTVL.

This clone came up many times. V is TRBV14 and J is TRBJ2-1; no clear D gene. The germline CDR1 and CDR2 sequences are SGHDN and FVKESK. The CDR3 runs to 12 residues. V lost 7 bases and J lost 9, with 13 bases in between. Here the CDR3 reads CASTRTRGEQFF. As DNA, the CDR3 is TGTGCCAGCACCCGTACACGTGGTGAGCAGTTCTTC.

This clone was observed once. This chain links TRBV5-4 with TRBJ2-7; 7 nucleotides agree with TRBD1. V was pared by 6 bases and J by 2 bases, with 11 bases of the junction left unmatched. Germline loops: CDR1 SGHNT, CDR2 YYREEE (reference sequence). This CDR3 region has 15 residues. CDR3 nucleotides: TGTGCCAGCAATGTAGGGGGCCCAGGCCCCTACGAGCAGTACTTC. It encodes CASNVGGPGPYEQYF.

This CDR3 reads CASSLALTGGDYGYTF. The DNA of the CDR3 is TGCGCCAGCAGCTTGGCCTTGACAGGGGGCGACTATGGCTACACCTTC. J is TRBJ1-2 and V is TRBV5-1; 10 bases map to TRBD1. V shed 0 bases, J shed 3 bases, and the junction held 5 bases outside the gene matches. CDR3 length: 16 residues. Per the germline V gene, CDR1 is SGHRS and CDR2 is YFSETQ.

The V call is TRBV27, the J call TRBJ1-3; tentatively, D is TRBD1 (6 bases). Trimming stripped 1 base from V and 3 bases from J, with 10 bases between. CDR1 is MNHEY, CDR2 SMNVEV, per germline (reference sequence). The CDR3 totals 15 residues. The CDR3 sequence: CASSLWGRGGNTIYF. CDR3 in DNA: TGTGCCAGCAGTTTATGGGGGCGCGGTGGAAACACCATATATTTT.

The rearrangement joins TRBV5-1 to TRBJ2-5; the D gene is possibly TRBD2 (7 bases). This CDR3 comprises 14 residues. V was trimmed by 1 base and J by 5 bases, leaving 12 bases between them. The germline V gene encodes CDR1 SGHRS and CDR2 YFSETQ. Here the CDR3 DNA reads TGCGCCAGCAGCTTGAGTCGGGGGGCCGAGACCCAGTACTTC. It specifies CASSLSRGAETQYF.

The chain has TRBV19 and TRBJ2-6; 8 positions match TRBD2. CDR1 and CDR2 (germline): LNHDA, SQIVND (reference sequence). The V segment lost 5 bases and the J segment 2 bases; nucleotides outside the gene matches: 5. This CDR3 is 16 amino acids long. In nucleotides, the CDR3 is TGTGCCAGTAGTGACCCGGGGGGGGCTGGGGCCAACGTCCTGACTTTC. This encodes CASSDPGGAGANVLTF. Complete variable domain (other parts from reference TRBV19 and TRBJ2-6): DGGITQSPKYLFRKEGQNVTLSCEQNLNHDAMYWYRQDPGQGLRLIYYSQIVNDFQKGDIAEGYSVSREKKESFPLTVTSAQKNPTAFYLCASSDPGGAGANVLTFGAGSRLTVL.

DNA for the CDR3: TGTGCCAGCAGACCTGACAGGGTAGAGACCCAGTACTTC. As protein: CASRPDRVETQYF. This chain connects TRBV12-3 or TRBV12-4 to TRBJ2-5, with 7 positions matching TRBD1. Trimming at V came to 6 bases and at J to 4 bases, leaving 5 bases not matched to a gene. The CDR3 consists of 13 residues.

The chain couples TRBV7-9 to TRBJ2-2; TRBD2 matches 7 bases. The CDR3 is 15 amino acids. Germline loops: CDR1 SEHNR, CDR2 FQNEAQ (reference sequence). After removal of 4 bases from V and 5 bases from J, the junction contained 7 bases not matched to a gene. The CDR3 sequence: CASSSASGGTGELFF. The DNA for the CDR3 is TGTGCCAGCAGCTCAGCTAGCGGCGGGACCGGGGAGCTGTTTTTT.

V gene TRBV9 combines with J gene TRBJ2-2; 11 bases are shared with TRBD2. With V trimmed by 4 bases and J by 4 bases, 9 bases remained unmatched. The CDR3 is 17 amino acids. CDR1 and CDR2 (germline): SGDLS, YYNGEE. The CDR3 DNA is TGTGCCAGCAGCATTAGCGGGGGGGCGGTCGGCACCGGGGAGCTGTTTTTT. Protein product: CASSISGGAVGTGELFF.

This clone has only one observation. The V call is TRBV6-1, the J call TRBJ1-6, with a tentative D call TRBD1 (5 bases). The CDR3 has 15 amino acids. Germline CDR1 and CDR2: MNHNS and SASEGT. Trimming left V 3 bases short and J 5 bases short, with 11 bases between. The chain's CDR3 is CASSDRQGNNSPLHF. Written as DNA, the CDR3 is TGTGCCAGCAGTGATCGTCAGGGAAATAATTCACCCCTCCACTTT.

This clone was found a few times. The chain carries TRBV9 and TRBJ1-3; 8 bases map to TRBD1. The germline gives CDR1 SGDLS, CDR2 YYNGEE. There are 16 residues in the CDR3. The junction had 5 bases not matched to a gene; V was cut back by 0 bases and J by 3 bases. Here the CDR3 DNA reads TGTGCCAGCAGCGTAGGGACAGGGTCAAGTGGAAACACCATATATTTT. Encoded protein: CASSVGTGSSGNTIYF.

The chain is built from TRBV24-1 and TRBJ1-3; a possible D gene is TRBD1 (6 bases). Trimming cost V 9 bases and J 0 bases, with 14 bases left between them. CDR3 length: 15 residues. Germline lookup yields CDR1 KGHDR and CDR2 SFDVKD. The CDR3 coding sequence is TGTGCCACCCAGGGCGGACAGTACTCTGGAAACACCATATATTTT. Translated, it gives CATQGGQYSGNTIYF.

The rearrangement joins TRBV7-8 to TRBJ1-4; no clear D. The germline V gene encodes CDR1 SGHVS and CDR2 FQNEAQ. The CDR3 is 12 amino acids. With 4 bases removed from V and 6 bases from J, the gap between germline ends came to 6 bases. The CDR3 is CASSSPYEKLFF. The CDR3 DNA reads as TGTGCCAGCAGCTCCCCTTATGAAAAACTGTTTTTT.

As DNA, the CDR3 is TGTGCCAGCTTTATAAACCGGGACAGGGACGGCTACACCTTC. Translated: CASFINRDRDGYTF. This chain joins TRBV2 and TRBJ1-2; 9 bases are a match to TRBD1. The CDR3 is 14 residues long. Germline V gives CDR1 SNHLY, CDR2 FYNNEI. V gave up 8 bases and J gave up 8 bases; unmatched junction bases: 12.

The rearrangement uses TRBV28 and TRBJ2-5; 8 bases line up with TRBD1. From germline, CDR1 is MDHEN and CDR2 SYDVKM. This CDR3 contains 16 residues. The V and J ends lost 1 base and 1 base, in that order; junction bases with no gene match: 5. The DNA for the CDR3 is TGTGCCAGCAGTTTATTTGGACAGGGCCTCCAAGAGACCCAGTACTTC. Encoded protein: CASSLFGQGLQETQYF.